The clone carrying this T cell receptor beta chain was counted many times. Its matching antigen is unknown. Specified time point: patch test 1, 2 weeks after DPC sensitization. Regarding treatment: therapeutic diphenylcyclopropenone sensitization with weekly scalp DPC. MiXCR, applied by TCRdb to the RACE reads, yields one record per CDR3 protein. This repertoire shows approximately 57,000 distinct CDR3 sequences, about 9.3% found once; its top ten account for 10% to 15%. This record belongs to a study of human T cells and chemical hapten exposure. In the study overall: Patients received weekly diphenylcyclopropenone doses to the scalp throughout the roughly 23-week study. The patch tests put 0.01% DPC on the skin of the upper back and were read 6 days later. Patients were mainly female, each with alopecia areata, totalis or universalis. Study results and limitations: Significantly more large CDR3 similarity clusters arose among expanded TCRs than among controls.

The starting material was whole blood, obtained in connection with sensitization to the hapten diphenylcyclopropenone (DPC). This receptor was taken from a woman in her thirties or forties with alopecia areata. Some clones in this sample may be carry-over from other donors' samples.

For the CDR3, the DNA is TGCAGTGCTAGAGCAGGAGGAAGTGGCCGGTTTGGGGATTCACCCCTCCACTTT. Translated: CSARAGGSGRFGDSPLHF. V usage is TRBV20-1 and J usage is TRBJ1-6; unclear D gene. Germline V lookup: CDR1 DFQATT, CDR2 SNEGSKA (reference sequence). This CDR3 is built from 18 residues. With 1 base removed from V and 8 bases from J, the gap between germline ends came to 24 bases.